This entry lists 7 T cell receptor beta chains sequenced from one sample in a study of CD8 T cells in Susac syndrome. An input of about 0.5 to 1 ug of RNA was subjected to reverse transcription using random hexamers. MiXCR, applied by TCRdb to the immunoSEQ multiplex PCR reads, yields one record per CDR3 protein. The sample lists around 150,000 distinct CDR3 sequences, 85% to 95% occurring once. The source material was CD4+ T cells from PBMCs. These receptors originate from a human donor with multiple sclerosis.

The rearrangement links TRBV30 to TRBJ2-3, with D tentatively TRBD2 (5 bases). The CDR3 contains 13 residues. V was shortened by 5 bases and J by 6 bases, with 15 bases between the two germline ends. The V gene's germline CDR1 is GTSNPN and CDR2 SVGIG (reference sequence). Written as DNA, the CDR3 is TGTGCCTGGTCCCTGGGAGTAGCGGATACGCAGTATTTT. It is translated as CAWSLGVADTQYF.

The chain recombines TRBV2 with TRBJ1-5, with no clear D. Germline V lookup: CDR1 SNHLY, CDR2 FYNNEI. CDR3 length: 14 amino acids. With 4 bases removed from V and 1 base from J, the gap between germline ends came to 8 bases. The CDR3 reads CASSVIGSNQPQHF. The CDR3 coding sequence is TGTGCCAGCAGTGTAATAGGCAGCAATCAGCCCCAGCATTTT.

CDR3 sequence (DNA): TGTGCCAGCAACCCAAGCGGGGCACTCTACGAGCAGTACTTC. It yields the protein CASNPSGALYEQYF. The chain carries TRBV6-6 and TRBJ2-7; 7 bases are shared with TRBD2. J was trimmed by 3 bases and V by 7 bases; bases with no gene match: 9. The CDR3 loop spans 14 amino acids. Per the germline V gene, CDR1 is MNHNY and CDR2 is SVGAGI (reference sequence).

This chain links TRBV4-2 with TRBJ2-2; 7 positions match TRBD2. Trimming removed 3 bases from V and 5 bases from J; junction bases left unmatched: 9. CDR1 is LGHNA and CDR2 is YNFKEQ in the germline V gene. The CDR3 is 16 amino acids. The CDR3 region is CASSQSVAGKTGELFF. The CDR3 DNA sequence: TGTGCCAGCAGCCAGTCGGTAGCGGGTAAAACCGGGGAGCTGTTTTTT.

This clonotype was detected a few times. The chain uses TRBV7-2 and TRBJ2-5, with TRBD2 identical over 11 bases. The CDR3 contains 16 residues. Unmatched junction bases numbered 8, after V lost 3 bases and J lost 5 bases. Germline V gene data show CDR1 as SGHTA and CDR2 as FQGNSA. The CDR3 loop reads CASSFYSGGAGETQYF. The CDR3 bases are TGTGCCAGCAGCTTCTATAGCGGGGGGGCGGGCGAGACCCAGTACTTC. Full variable domain (outside the CDR3, taken from reference TRBV7-2 and TRBJ2-5): GAGVSQSPSNKVTEKGKDVELRCDPISGHTALYWYRQSLGQGLEFLIYFQGNSAPDKSGLPSDRFSAERTGGSVSTLTIQRTQQEDSAVYLCASSFYSGGAGETQYFGPGTRLLVL.

V usage is TRBV7-9 and J usage is TRBJ1-1, with 9 bases matching TRBD1. CDR1 is SEHNR, CDR2 FQNEAQ, per germline (reference sequence). V lost 3 bases and J lost 1; bases outside the gene matches: 12. This CDR3 has 18 residues. The CDR3 protein is CASSFFIGTGGANTEAFF. The CDR3 coding sequence is TGTGCCAGCAGCTTCTTTATTGGCACAGGGGGCGCGAACACTGAAGCTTTCTTT.

V usage is TRBV12-3 or TRBV12-4 and J usage is TRBJ1-1, with TRBD1 as a possible D gene (6 bases). The CDR3 is made up of 14 amino acids. V lost 6 bases to trimming and J lost 4 bases, with 15 bases between them. CDR3 region: CASSDNRVLTEAFF. In DNA, the CDR3 is TGTGCCAGCAGCGATAACAGGGTCCTCACTGAAGCTTTCTTT.